This T cell receptor (beta chain) was identified in a study of blood T cell repertoires in COVID-19. Looked up from germline, CDR1 is LGHNA and CDR2 is YNFKEQ. The CDR3 extends over 13 amino acids. Trimming at V came to 2 bases and at J to 8 bases, leaving 2 bases not matched to a gene. Per the authors' pipeline: Estimates of nucleated cell counts were drawn from the amplification of reference gene primers. TCRdb keeps only in-frame clones here, not all; method: immunoSEQ multiplex PCR. D and trimming come from the DNA, and the V and J calls and clone size come from that table. The table has more than 60,000 clones, more than 90% seen once.

The chain recombines TRBV4-2 with TRBJ1-4, with TRBD1 identical over 7 bases. Sequenced sample: peripheral blood. The TCR sequence derives from a woman of 80 years or more with active or convalescent COVID-19. The CDR3 DNA sequence: TGTGCCAGCAGCCAAACAGGGGACGAAAAACTGTTTTTT. Protein sequence: CASSQTGDEKLFF.